The 32 T cell receptor beta chains below all came from one sample that was sequenced in a study of blood T cell repertoires in COVID-19 (dated by TCRdb to about 2020). Library generation was performed with the immunoSEQ multiplex PCR assay. The immuneACCESS repertoire file appears here via TCRdb, limited to in-frame rearrangements. These files lack a portion of the clones; in checked studies, under half of the deficit traces to unresolved V genes, and the cause of the others is not known. The sample yields 100,000 to 150,000 clones; around nine tenths were counted once. Roughly 1.2% of the sample belongs to the ten largest clones. Source material: peripheral blood. The receptor set was obtained from a woman at least 80 years old with acute or convalescent COVID-19.

This clone was seen more than once but under ten times. V usage is TRBV7-2 and J usage is TRBJ2-1; 8 bases are a match to TRBD2. The CDR3 loop spans 14 amino acids. Germline V gives CDR1 SGHTA, CDR2 FQGNSA. Trimming removed 3 bases from V and 8 bases from J; junction bases left unmatched: 6. CDR3 region: CASSFVFGGDEQFF. DNA of the CDR3: TGTGCCAGCAGCTTTGTTTTCGGGGGGGATGAGCAGTTCTTC.

V usage is TRBV6-6 and J usage is TRBJ1-5; 7 bases line up with TRBD1. The junction had 4 bases not matched to a gene; V was cut back by 6 bases and J by 5 bases. This CDR3 has 13 residues. Germline lookup yields CDR1 MNHNY and CDR2 SVGAGI (reference sequence). Written as DNA, the CDR3 is TGTGCCAGCAGGCGGGACAGAGATCAGCCCCAGCATTTT. This gives the protein CASRRDRDQPQHF.

The CDR3 DNA sequence: TGTGCCACCAGCATAGAGACAGCCTACGAGCAGTACTTC. This sequence encodes CATSIETAYEQYF. The chain employs TRBV15 and TRBJ2-7; D possibly corresponds to TRBD1 (5 bases). Trimming pared 4 bases from V and 2 bases from J, leaving 9 bases between. The length of the CDR3 is 13 residues. Germline loops: CDR1 LNHNV, CDR2 YYDKDF (reference sequence).

V is TRBV11-2 and J is TRBJ1-2, with D perhaps matching TRBD1 (6 bases). Germline V gene lookup returns CDR1 SGHAT and CDR2 FQNNGV. V lost 4 bases, J lost 8 bases, and 17 bases lay in between. There are 14 residues in the CDR3. The CDR3 here is CASSSLGAGAGYTF. The CDR3 DNA is TGTGCCAGCAGCTCCCTTGGGGCAGGGGCCGGCTACACCTTC.

The rearrangement joins TRBV6-5 to TRBJ2-3, with 11 nucleotides matching TRBD2. This CDR3 region has 15 residues. Germline-derived CDR1 and CDR2 are MNHEY and SVGAGI. V was clipped by 6 bases and J by 7 bases; unmatched bases: 9. CDR3 residues: CASSPKLAGDHTQYF. CDR3 coding DNA: TGTGCCAGCAGCCCGAAACTAGCGGGAGATCATACGCAGTATTTT.

The chain uses TRBV15 and TRBJ1-6, with TRBD1 matching 8 bases. There are 13 residues in the CDR3. From germline, CDR1 is LNHNV and CDR2 YYDKDF (reference sequence). V shed 6 bases and J 9 bases; nucleotides not matched to a gene: 4. CDR3 protein: CATRAGGGSPLHF. DNA of the CDR3: TGTGCCACCAGGGCAGGGGGCGGTTCACCCCTCCACTTT.

This chain uses TRBV23-1 with TRBJ1-5; D ambiguous. TRBV23-1 is sorted into the ORF group, with uncertain function. Trimming left V 2 bases short and J 0 bases short, with 5 bases between. The CDR3 sequence is 14 residues long. CDR3 sequence: CASSQPSSNQPQHF. DNA for the CDR3: TGCGCCAGCAGTCAACCCAGTAGCAATCAGCCCCAGCATTTT.

The chain joins TRBV2 to TRBJ1-1; D perhaps matches TRBD1 (5 bases). Per germline, CDR1 SNHLY and CDR2 FYNNEI. Trimming pared 2 bases from V and 4 bases from J, leaving 11 bases between. CDR3 length equals 14 residues. CDR3 sequence: CASSELQGGTEAFF. Written as DNA, the CDR3 is TGTGCCAGCAGTGAATTGCAGGGAGGCACTGAAGCTTTCTTT.

The chain links TRBV6-5 to TRBJ1-4; 9 nucleotides line up with TRBD1. This CDR3 region has 14 residues. Losses at the gene ends were 6 bases for V and 9 bases for J; bases not matched to a gene: 8. CDR1 MNHEY and CDR2 SVGAGI come from the germline V gene. DNA for the CDR3: TGTGCCAGCAGACCCGGGACAGGGTCTAAAAAACTGTTTTTT. This translates into CASRPGTGSKKLFF.

This clone appeared a few times. V and J are TRBV5-1 and TRBJ2-6; a weak D match, TRBD1 (5 bases). CDR3 length: 16 amino acids. Looked up from germline, CDR1 is SGHRS and CDR2 is YFSETQ. V lost 2 bases and J 0 bases, leaving 9 bases between the germline ends. This CDR3 is CASSLGVRSGANVLTF. CDR3 nucleotides: TGCGCCAGCAGCTTAGGGGTCCGCTCTGGGGCCAACGTCCTGACTTTC.

The chain couples TRBV4-1 to TRBJ1-4; possibly TRBD1 for D (5 bases). With 5 bases removed from V and 4 bases from J, the gap between germline ends came to 14 bases. CDR3 length: 15 amino acids. Germline V gene data show CDR1 as MGHRA and CDR2 as YSYEKL. CDR3 in amino acids: CASSYMGLLNEKLFF. CDR3 coding DNA: TGCGCCAGCAGCTACATGGGACTCCTTAATGAAAAACTGTTTTTT.

This rearrangement joins TRBV11-2 to TRBJ2-3, with TRBD2 identical over 12 bases. Germline V gene data show CDR1 as SGHAT and CDR2 as FQNNGV. The V and J ends lost 1 base and 4 bases, in that order; junction bases with no gene match: 6. This CDR3 is built from 17 residues. The DNA for the CDR3 is TGTGCCAGCAGCTTAGTACTAGCGGGAGGTCCGTCAGATACGCAGTATTTT. Translation gives CASSLVLAGGPSDTQYF.

The rearrangement uses TRBV13 and TRBJ1-6, with D perhaps TRBD1 (5 bases). From germline, CDR1 is PRHDT and CDR2 FYEKMQ (reference sequence). Trimming shortened V by 5 bases and J by 7 bases, and 9 bases separated the two germline ends. The length of the CDR3 is 13 residues. In DNA form, the CDR3 reads TGTGCCAGCAGCCACACAGGAAATTCACCCCTCCACTTT. Amino acids: CASSHTGNSPLHF. The variable domain in full, completed from reference TRBV13 and TRBJ1-6, reads AAGVIQSPRHLIKEKRETATLKCYPIPRHDTVYWYQQGPGQDPQFLISFYEKMQSDKGSIPDRFSAQQFSDYHSELNMSSLELGDSALYFCASSHTGNSPLHFGNGTRLTVT.

This chain uses TRBV18 with TRBJ2-1; 9 bases match TRBD2. V lost 4 bases and J lost 8; bases outside the gene matches: 6. This CDR3 has 14 residues. Looked up from germline, CDR1 is KGHSH and CDR2 is LQKENI. The CDR3 DNA sequence: TGTGCCAGCTCACGTAGCGGGAGCGAGGATGAGCAGTTCTTC. It codes for CASSRSGSEDEQFF.

This chain joins TRBV5-1 and TRBJ1-1; the match to TRBD1 covers 7 bases. This CDR3 is built from 13 residues. Germline assignment: CDR1 SGHRS and CDR2 YFSETQ. The J segment lost 8 bases and the V segment lost 4 bases, leaving 8 bases of the junction unmatched. CDR3 sequence: CASSRQGDGEAFF. CDR3 bases: TGCGCCAGCAGCCGACAGGGAGATGGCGAAGCTTTCTTT.

This clone was seen only a few times. The rearrangement links TRBV5-1 to TRBJ2-1; 10 bases match TRBD2. The J segment lost 5 bases and the V segment lost 4 bases, leaving 6 bases of the junction unmatched. The CDR3 loop spans 15 amino acids. From germline, CDR1 is SGHRS and CDR2 YFSETQ. In DNA, the CDR3 is TGCGCCAGCAGCAGCGGGGGGGCCCCCCACAATGAGCAGTTCTTC. Its translation: CASSSGGAPHNEQFF.

The chain is built from TRBV6-1 and TRBJ1-2; no definite D call. Trimming pared 2 bases from V and 4 bases from J, leaving 11 bases between. CDR1 is MNHNS and CDR2 is SASEGT in the germline V gene. The CDR3 sequence is 14 residues long. As DNA, the CDR3 is TGTGCCAGCAGTGAAAGAGGGTTCAGCTATGGCTACACCTTC. This gives the protein CASSERGFSYGYTF.

The chain is built from TRBV11-3 and TRBJ1-1; D not certain. CDR1 SGHNT and CDR2 YENEEA come from the germline V gene. The CDR3 covers 13 residues. V lost 8 bases and J lost 4, with 14 bases in between. CDR3 protein: CASARGSFTEAFF. For the CDR3, the DNA is TGTGCCAGCGCCCGAGGCAGCTTCACTGAAGCTTTCTTT.

The chain is built from TRBV2 and TRBJ1-2; D remains ambiguous. The V end was cut by 7 bases, the J end by 4 bases, with 7 bases between. Germline V gene sequence: CDR1 SNHLY, CDR2 FYNNEI. The CDR3 sequence is 11 residues long. CDR3 DNA sequence: TGTGCCAGCACTCAGGCCTATGGCTACACCTTC. It specifies CASTQAYGYTF.

This chain joins TRBV27 and TRBJ2-5; 7 bases are shared with TRBD2. V lost 4 bases and J lost 2; bases outside the gene matches: 10. The V gene's germline CDR1 is MNHEY and CDR2 SMNVEV (reference sequence). This CDR3 is 16 amino acids long. The CDR3 spells CASSSSSGLIQETQYF. The CDR3 DNA is TGTGCCAGCAGTTCGTCTAGCGGCTTGATACAAGAGACCCAGTACTTC.

The chain is built from TRBV2 and TRBJ1-1, with a weak D call TRBD1 (5 bases). Trimming stripped 4 bases from V and 1 base from J, with 7 bases between. Germline V gene sequence: CDR1 SNHLY, CDR2 FYNNEI. This CDR3 spans 13 amino acids. The CDR3 DNA reads TGTGCCAGCAGTGCAGGGCCGAACACTGAAGCTTTCTTT. This encodes CASSAGPNTEAFF. The whole variable domain, filled in from reference TRBV2 and TRBJ1-1, reads EPEVTQTPSHQVTQMGQEVILRCVPISNHLYFYWYRQILGQKVEFLVSFYNNEISEKSEIFDDQFSVERPDGSNFTLKIRSTKLEDSAMYFCASSAGPNTEAFFGQGTRLTVV.

This chain links TRBV6-5 with TRBJ1-2, with 9 bases that match TRBD1. This CDR3 comprises 15 residues. Per germline, CDR1 MNHEY and CDR2 SVGAGI. Trimming removed 6 bases from V and 6 bases from J; junction bases left unmatched: 11. In nucleotides, the CDR3 is TGTGCCAGCAGCGATACTCCCGGGACAGGGAATGGCTACACCTTC. Its translation: CASSDTPGTGNGYTF.

The chain joins TRBV5-4 to TRBJ1-3; D gene unclear. Germline assignment: CDR1 SGHNT and CDR2 YYREEE (reference sequence). V was pared by 4 bases and J by 7 bases, with 12 bases between. The CDR3 has 13 amino acids. As DNA, the CDR3 is TGTGCCAGCAGCCCGAGAACGGGTAACACCATATATTTT. It encodes CASSPRTGNTIYF.

This chain joins TRBV27 and TRBJ1-1; tentative D call: TRBD1 (5 bases). V was pared by 4 bases and J by 4 bases, with 16 bases between. Germline V gene sequence: CDR1 MNHEY, CDR2 SMNVEV (reference sequence). The CDR3 is 15 residues long. CDR3 region: CASSSRWQGITEAFF. The CDR3 DNA is TGTGCCAGCAGTTCCCGGTGGCAGGGAATCACTGAAGCTTTCTTT.

The genes are TRBV7-2 and TRBJ1-1; D gene uncertain. The CDR3 runs 13 residues. CDR1 is SGHTA, CDR2 FQGNSA, per germline. V was clipped by 0 bases and J by 1 base, with 3 bases between them. The CDR3 protein is CASSLARNTEAFF. Written as DNA, the CDR3 is TGTGCCAGCAGCTTAGCCCGGAACACTGAAGCTTTCTTT.

In DNA form, the CDR3 reads TGTGCCAGCAGCCCGAATGCGGGGGCGCGGGTTCCTAATGAAAAACTGTTTTTT. Translation gives CASSPNAGARVPNEKLFF. The chain couples TRBV4-2 to TRBJ1-4; possibly TRBD1 for D (6 bases). Germline V gene sequence: CDR1 LGHNA, CDR2 YNFKEQ. V shed 4 bases and J shed 3 bases, with 21 bases lying between them. The CDR3 length is 18 residues.

The rearrangement joins TRBV7-2 to TRBJ1-2, with D tentatively TRBD1 (5 bases). Germline CDR1 is SGHTA and CDR2 is FQGNSA. The CDR3 is 13 residues long. Trimming removed 1 base at V and 4 bases at J, with 7 bases between. The CDR3 region has the DNA TGTGCCAGCAGCTTAGAACAGGTCTATGGCTACACCTTC. This encodes CASSLEQVYGYTF.

The chain has TRBV3-1 (or the pseudogene TRBV3-2) and TRBJ2-1; D is perhaps TRBD1 (6 bases). The V end was cut by 4 bases, the J end by 4 bases, with 17 bases between. The germline gives CDR1 LGHDT, CDR2 YNNKEL (reference sequence). This CDR3 region has 16 residues. CDR3 sequence: CASSLRGGGGYNEQFF. The DNA for the CDR3 is TGTGCCAGCAGCCTCCGTGGGGGCGGCGGGTACAATGAGCAGTTCTTC.

In its sample, this clone ranks as medium-sized. The rearrangement joins TRBV6-5 to TRBJ2-2; no definite D call. Germline CDR1 and CDR2: MNHEY and SVGAGI. The germline V and J ends were trimmed by 2 bases and 5 bases, with 9 bases remaining between them. CDR3 length equals 14 residues. CDR3 in DNA: TGTGCCAGCAGTTACGATTCCGGGACCGGGGAGCTGTTTTTT. It specifies CASSYDSGTGELFF.

The chain is built from TRBV10-3 and TRBJ1-1; TRBD1 is a possible D gene (5 bases). Germline lookup yields CDR1 ENHRY and CDR2 SYGVKD. The CDR3 runs 14 residues. The V end was cut by 10 bases, the J end by 0 bases, with 15 bases between. As DNA, the CDR3 is TGTGCCACGGGGGGTAGGTCCATGAACACTGAAGCTTTCTTT. Encoded protein: CATGGRSMNTEAFF.

The chain has TRBV19 and TRBJ1-1, with D tentatively TRBD1 (5 bases). From germline, CDR1 is LNHDA and CDR2 SQIVND (reference sequence). This CDR3 comprises 15 residues. The V gene lost 3 bases and the J gene lost 3 bases, with 14 bases spanning the gap. The CDR3 DNA reads as TGTGCCAGTAGTATCCAGGGCGGTACGGACACTGAAGCTTTCTTT. It is translated as CASSIQGGTDTEAFF.

The chain recombines TRBV3-1 (or the pseudogene TRBV3-2) with TRBJ2-5, with a possible D match to TRBD2 (7 bases). Germline loops: CDR1 LGHDT, CDR2 YNNKEL (reference sequence). The CDR3 has 13 amino acids. The ends were cut back, 8 bases at V and 4 bases at J, with 14 bases in the middle. The CDR3 DNA reads as TGTGCCAGCGGAACGGGGGGCCTAGAGACCCAGTACTTC. This encodes CASGTGGLETQYF.